The rows below give T cell receptor beta chains drawn from one sample of a study of beta chain features in type 1 diabetes. Sequencing was performed with immunoSEQ multiplex PCR; in TCRdb, only in-frame clones are kept and a portion is missing. The sample includes 130,000 to 150,000 clones, 40% to 55% of them seen just once. Specimen: Tregs from blood. These receptors originate from a young man in good health. Each CDR3 is given with its conserved first and last residue. The order of the fields is clone size, D gene, V gene, J gene, CDR3 DNA, CDR3 protein. The D gene is left open where the match is weak. For some rows the clone size is stated as once, few or many, or as a class when expanded; others skip it.

NA	NA	TRBV7-2	TRBJ2-7	TGTGCCAGCAGCTTAGTGGCGGGCGCCGCCTACGAGCAGTACTTC	CASSLVAGAAYEQYF
NA	NA	TRBV9	TRBJ2-5	TGTGCCAGCAGCCCGAACAGGCTTGCGACCCAGTACTTC	CASSPNRLATQYF
NA	NA	TRBV4-3	TRBJ1-1	TGCGCCAGCAGCTCAGCAGGGAAAGTTATCACTGAAGCTTTCTTT	CASSSAGKVITEAFF
NA	NA	TRBV11-2	TRBJ2-7	TGTGCCAGCAAGGGGCAAACCTACGAGCAGTACTTC	CASKGQTYEQYF
NA	NA	TRBV29-1	TRBJ2-3	TGCAGCGTCAGACTCACGACAGATACGCAGTATTTT	CSVRLTTDTQYF
few	NA	TRBV11-2	TRBJ2-7	TGTGCCAGCAGCTTAGGATCCCCCTACAAGGAGCCCAGCTCCTACGAGCAGTACTTC	CASSLGSPYKEPSSYEQYF
NA	NA	TRBV6-1	TRBJ1-2	TGTGCCAGCACCGAAAGACCAGGGAGGAATGGCTACACCTTC	CASTERPGRNGYTF
NA	NA	TRBV19	TRBJ1-6	TGTGCCAGTAGTGTTCTAGAGGGTCCGAATTCACCCCTCCACTTT	CASSVLEGPNSPLHF
NA	TRBD1	TRBV4-3	TRBJ1-1	TGCGCCAGCAGCCCGCGGGACAGCCCTGTGGGGACTGAAGCTTTCTTT	CASSPRDSPVGTEAFF
NA	TRBD2	TRBV18	TRBJ2-2	TGTGCCAGCTCACCGGGACTAGCGGGAGTCACCGGGGAGCTGTTTTTT	CASSPGLAGVTGELFF
NA	TRBD2	TRBV9	TRBJ2-7	TGTGCCAGCAGCGTAGAAAGCGGGAGGGCTTACGAGCAGTACTTC	CASSVESGRAYEQYF
NA	NA	TRBV28	TRBJ1-2	TGTGCCAGCAGTTTTAGGACAGATAGTCCCTATGGCTACACCTTC	CASSFRTDSPYGYTF
few	TRBD2	TRBV5-1	TRBJ2-3	TGCGCCAGCAGCCGGACTAGCGCCAACACAGATACGCAGTATTTT	CASSRTSANTDTQYF
NA	NA	TRBV29-1	TRBJ2-7	TGCAGCATCTCGCGGGGACTGACCTACGAGCAGTACTTC	CSISRGLTYEQYF
NA	TRBD1	TRBV13	TRBJ2-7	TGTGCCAGCAGCCGACAGGGGCATTCCTACGAGCAGTACTTC	CASSRQGHSYEQYF
few	TRBD1	TRBV29-1	TRBJ1-2	TGCAGCGCAGAGAAGGGACAGGGGGGAATCTATGGCTACACCTTC	CSAEKGQGGIYGYTF
few	TRBD1	TRBV7-3	TRBJ2-7	TGTGCCAGCAGCCCCCAAGGGCAGGGGGCAAACGAGCAGTACTTC	CASSPQGQGANEQYF
few	TRBD2	TRBV7-2	TRBJ2-7	TGTGCCAGCAGCCGAGCCGGATTGAGCGGGAGCTCCTACGAGCAGTACTTC	CASSRAGLSGSSYEQYF
few	NA	TRBV6-5	TRBJ2-1	TGTGCCAGCAGTCAGGATCCACAGGGTTTTAAGGAGCAGTTCTTC	CASSQDPQGFKEQFF
NA	NA	TRBV10-3	TRBJ1-2	TGTGCCATCAGTGAGTGGGCGAATAACTATGGCTACACCTTC	CAISEWANNYGYTF
NA	NA	TRBV25-1	TRBJ2-5	TGTGCCAGCAAGACTCCTCAAGAGACCCAGTACTTC	CASKTPQETQYF
few	NA	TRBV29-1	TRBJ1-2	TGCAGCGTTCGTCGAGGAGGGACCTATGGCTACACCTTC	CSVRRGGTYGYTF
NA	NA	TRBV21-1	TRBJ2-5	TGTGCCAGCAGCAAAGATAAGGAGGAGGCAGAGACCCAGTACTTC	CASSKDKEEAETQYF
NA	NA	TRBV18	TRBJ2-4	TGTGCCAGCTCACCAAGGTTTGGGCGGCAGGGCGCGAACATTCAGTACTTC	CASSPRFGRQGANIQYF
NA	NA	TRBV30	TRBJ2-5	TGTGCCTGGAGAGGGGATAATCAAGAGACCCAGTACTTC	CAWRGDNQETQYF
NA	TRBD1	TRBV14	TRBJ1-6	TGTGCCAGCAGCACCCGGGACAGCCATAATTCACCCCTCCACTTT	CASSTRDSHNSPLHF
NA	TRBD1	TRBV11-1	TRBJ1-4	TGTGCCAGCAGCTCTCCGACAGGGAATGAAAAACTGTTTTTT	CASSSPTGNEKLFF